The 8 T cell receptor beta chains below all came from one sample that was sequenced in a study of cytomegalovirus exposure and HLA in healthy donors. The PCR contained 60 Vbeta and 13 Jbeta primers. The method was immunoSEQ multiplex PCR; TCRdb's version includes in-frame clones alone and lacks a portion of them. The repertoire holds some 170,000 clones, around 81% seen once, with roughly 2% in the top ten. What was sequenced was PBMCs. The receptors stem from a woman aged 25 to 39 in good health and CMV-seronegative.

CDR3 nucleotides: TGTGCCAGCAGTGAACAGAACACCGGGGAGCTGTTTTTT. It is translated as CASSEQNTGELFF. V gene TRBV2 combines with J gene TRBJ2-2, with D unclear. Trimming took off 2 bases at V and 1 base at J, with 2 bases between the two ends. Germline V lookup: CDR1 SNHLY, CDR2 FYNNEI. The CDR3 spans 13 residues.

The V gene is TRBV7-8, the J gene TRBJ1-4; unclear D gene. The CDR3 spans 18 residues. Germline CDR1 and CDR2: SGHVS and FQNEAQ. V gave up 5 bases and J gave up 2 bases, with 21 bases separating them. For the CDR3, the DNA is TGTGCCAGCAGCCCCGGGAGGTCCAGCGGGCCCACTAATGAAAAACTGTTTTTT. Protein product: CASSPGRSSGPTNEKLFF.

J is TRBJ1-5 and V is TRBV6-1; TRBD1 aligns across 7 bases. The junction had 3 bases not matched to a gene; V was cut back by 2 bases and J by 2 bases. In germline, CDR1 is MNHNS, CDR2 SASEGT. The CDR3 extends over 15 amino acids. In nucleotides, the CDR3 is TGTGCCAGCAGTGAAAGGACAGGACGCAATCAGCCCCAGCATTTT. Translated: CASSERTGRNQPQHF.

This clone was seen a single time. This rearrangement joins TRBV6-1 to TRBJ1-1; 7 bases are a match to TRBD1. The CDR3 length is 15 residues. The V gene end was trimmed by 5 bases and the J gene end by 0 bases; junction bases not matched to a gene: 6. The germline gives CDR1 MNHNS, CDR2 SASEGT. The CDR3 DNA reads TGTGCCAGCAGTCAACTAACAGGGGTGAACACTGAAGCTTTCTTT. Protein sequence: CASSQLTGVNTEAFF.

V gene TRBV27 combines with J gene TRBJ2-7; 8 nucleotides align to TRBD2. There are 14 residues in the CDR3. CDR1 is MNHEY, CDR2 SMNVEV, per germline (reference sequence). The trim removed 3 bases at V and 1 base at J, leaving 2 bases unmatched. CDR3 bases: TGTGCCAGCAGTTTCACGGGGGGGTCCTACGAGCAGTACTTC. Its translation is CASSFTGGSYEQYF.

The gene calls are TRBV15 and TRBJ2-1, with 8 bases aligning to TRBD1. Trimming cost V 3 bases and J 2 bases; bases outside gene matches: 6. Per germline, CDR1 LNHNV and CDR2 YYDKDF (reference sequence). The length of the CDR3 is 16 residues. Here the CDR3 reads CATSRTDRVTYNEQFF. The CDR3 bases are TGTGCCACCAGCAGGACGGACAGGGTGACCTACAATGAGCAGTTCTTC. Using reference TRBV15 and TRBJ2-1 for the parts outside the CDR3, the full variable domain is DAMVIQNPRYQVTQFGKPVTLSCSQTLNHNVMYWYQQKSSQAPKLLFHYYDKDFNNEADTPDNFQSRRPNTSFCFLDIRSPGLGDTAMYLCATSRTDRVTYNEQFFGPGTRLTVL.

This chain connects TRBV6-5 to TRBJ2-5; 10 bases map to TRBD2. The J segment lost 2 bases and the V segment lost 2 bases, leaving 5 bases of the junction unmatched. This CDR3 has 16 residues. CDR1 is MNHEY and CDR2 is SVGAGI in the germline V gene. The DNA for the CDR3 is TGTGCCAGCAGTTACGGTAGCGGGGGGACTCAAGAGACCCAGTACTTC. It encodes CASSYGSGGTQETQYF.

The chain couples TRBV19 to TRBJ2-2; D is perhaps TRBD1 (5 bases). V lost 3 bases to trimming and J lost 2 bases, with 10 bases between them. The V gene's germline CDR1 is LNHDA and CDR2 SQIVND (reference sequence). This CDR3 spans 15 amino acids. CDR3: CASSILDRNTGELFF. CDR3 in DNA: TGTGCCAGTAGTATCCTTGACAGAAACACCGGGGAGCTGTTTTTT.